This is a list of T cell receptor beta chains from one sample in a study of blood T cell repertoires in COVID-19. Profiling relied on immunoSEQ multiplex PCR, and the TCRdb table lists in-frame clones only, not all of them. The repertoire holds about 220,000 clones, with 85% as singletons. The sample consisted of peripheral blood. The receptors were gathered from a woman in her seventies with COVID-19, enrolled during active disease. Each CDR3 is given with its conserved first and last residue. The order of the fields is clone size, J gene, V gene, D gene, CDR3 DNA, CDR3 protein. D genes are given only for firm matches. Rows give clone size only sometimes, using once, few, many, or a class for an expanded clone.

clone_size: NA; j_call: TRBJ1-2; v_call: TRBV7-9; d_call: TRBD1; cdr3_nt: TGTGCCAGCAGCTTAGGGGGACAGGCGCTAAACTATGGCTACACCTTC; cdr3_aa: CASSLGGQALNYGYTF
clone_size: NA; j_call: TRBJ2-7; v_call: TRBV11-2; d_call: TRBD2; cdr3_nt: TGTGCCAGCAGCTTAGGCGGGAGGGCCAGGTCCTACGAGCAGTACTTC; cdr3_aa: CASSLGGRARSYEQYF
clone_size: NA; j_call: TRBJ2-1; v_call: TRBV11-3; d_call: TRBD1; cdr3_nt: TGTGCCAGCAGCTTAGGACAGGGGTCCTACAATGAGCAGTTCTTC; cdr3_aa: CASSLGQGSYNEQFF
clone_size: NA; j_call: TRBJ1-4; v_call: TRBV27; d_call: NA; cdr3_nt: TGTGCCAGCAGTTTGACTGCAACTAATGAAAAACTGTTTTTT; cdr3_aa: CASSLTATNEKLFF
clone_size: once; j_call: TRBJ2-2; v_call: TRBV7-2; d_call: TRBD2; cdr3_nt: TGTGCCAGCAGCTTAGGCGGGACTAGAACTGGGACCGGGGAGCTGTTTTTT; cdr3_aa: CASSLGGTRTGTGELFF
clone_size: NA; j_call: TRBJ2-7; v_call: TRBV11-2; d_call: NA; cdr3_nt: TGTGCCAGCAGCCTCTATTCGGAGCAGTACTTC; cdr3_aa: CASSLYSEQYF
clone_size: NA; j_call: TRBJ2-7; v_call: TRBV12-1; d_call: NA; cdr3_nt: TGTGCCAGCAGCTCTCCGCGGGACAGGGGAGACGAGCAGTACTTC; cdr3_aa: CASSSPRDRGDEQYF
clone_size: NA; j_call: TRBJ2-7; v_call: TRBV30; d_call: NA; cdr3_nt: TGTGCCTGGAGTGGGGCCTCCTACGAGCAGTACTTC; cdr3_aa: CAWSGASYEQYF
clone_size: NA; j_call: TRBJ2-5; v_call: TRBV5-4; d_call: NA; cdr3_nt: TGTGCCAGCAGCCCCGCAGGGCCTGAGACCCAGTACTTC; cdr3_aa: CASSPAGPETQYF
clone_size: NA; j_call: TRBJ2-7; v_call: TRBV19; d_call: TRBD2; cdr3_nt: TGTGCCAGTAGTATAAGGCGGGAGGGCAACGAGCAGTACTTC; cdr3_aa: CASSIRREGNEQYF
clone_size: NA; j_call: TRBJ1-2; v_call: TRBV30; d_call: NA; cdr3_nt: TGTGCCTGGAGGGAGGTCTGGGGCTACACCTTC; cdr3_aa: CAWREVWGYTF